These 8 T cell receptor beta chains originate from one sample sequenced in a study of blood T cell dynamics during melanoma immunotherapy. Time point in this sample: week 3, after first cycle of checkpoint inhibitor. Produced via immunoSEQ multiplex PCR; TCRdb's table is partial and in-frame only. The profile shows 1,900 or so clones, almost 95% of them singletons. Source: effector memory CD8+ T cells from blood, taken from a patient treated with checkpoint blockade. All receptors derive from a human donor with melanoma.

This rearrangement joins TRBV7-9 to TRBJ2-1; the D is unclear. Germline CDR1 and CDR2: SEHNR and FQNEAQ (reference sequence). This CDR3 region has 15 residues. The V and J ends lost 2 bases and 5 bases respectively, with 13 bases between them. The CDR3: CASSLSEAGDNEQFF. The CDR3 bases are TGTGCCAGCAGCTTATCTGAAGCTGGGGACAATGAGCAGTTCTTC. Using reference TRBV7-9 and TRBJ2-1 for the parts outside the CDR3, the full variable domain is DTGVSQNPRHKITKRGQNVTFRCDPISEHNRLYWYRQTLGQGPEFLTYFQNEAQLEKSRLLSDRFSAERPKGSFSTLEIQRTEQGDSAMYLCASSLSEAGDNEQFFGPGTRLTVL.

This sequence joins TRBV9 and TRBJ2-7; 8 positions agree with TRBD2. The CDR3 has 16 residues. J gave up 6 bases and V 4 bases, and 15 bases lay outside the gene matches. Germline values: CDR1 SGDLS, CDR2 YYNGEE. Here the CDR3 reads CASSPTGTSVPTEQYF. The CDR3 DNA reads TGTGCCAGCAGCCCAACCGGGACTAGTGTCCCTACCGAGCAGTACTTC.

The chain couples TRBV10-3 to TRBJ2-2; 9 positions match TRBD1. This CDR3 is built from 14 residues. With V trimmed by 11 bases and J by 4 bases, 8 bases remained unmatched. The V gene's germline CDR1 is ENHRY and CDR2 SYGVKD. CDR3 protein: CASTGQGGTGELFF. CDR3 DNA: TGTGCCTCCACGGGACAGGGAGGCACCGGGGAGCTGTTTTTT.

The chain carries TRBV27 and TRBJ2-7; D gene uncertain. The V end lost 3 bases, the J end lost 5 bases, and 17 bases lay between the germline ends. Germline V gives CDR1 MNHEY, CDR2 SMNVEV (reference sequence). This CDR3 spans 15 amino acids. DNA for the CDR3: TGTGCCAGCAGTTTGAACGGTCTGTTGTATGACGAGCAGTACTTC. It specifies CASSLNGLLYDEQYF.

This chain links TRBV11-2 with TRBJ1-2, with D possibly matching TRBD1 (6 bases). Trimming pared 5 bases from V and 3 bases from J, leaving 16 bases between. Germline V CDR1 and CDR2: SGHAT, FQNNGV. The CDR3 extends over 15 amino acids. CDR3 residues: CASSQTGRGHYGYTF. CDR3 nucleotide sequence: TGTGCCAGCAGCCAAACCGGCCGGGGGCACTATGGCTACACCTTC.

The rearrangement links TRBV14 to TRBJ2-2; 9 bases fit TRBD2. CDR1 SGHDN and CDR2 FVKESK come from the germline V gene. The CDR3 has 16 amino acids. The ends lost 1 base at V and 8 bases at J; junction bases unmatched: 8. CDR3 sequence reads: CASSQVVAGATGELFF. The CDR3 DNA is TGTGCCAGCAGCCAAGTAGTAGCGGGAGCCACAGGGGAGCTGTTTTTT.

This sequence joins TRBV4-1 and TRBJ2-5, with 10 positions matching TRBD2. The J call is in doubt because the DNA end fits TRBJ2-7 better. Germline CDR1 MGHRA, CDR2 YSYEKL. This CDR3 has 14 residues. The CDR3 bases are TGCGCCAGCTCTCAGCGGGAGGGCGTCAACGAGCAGTACTTC. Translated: CASSQREGVNEQYF.

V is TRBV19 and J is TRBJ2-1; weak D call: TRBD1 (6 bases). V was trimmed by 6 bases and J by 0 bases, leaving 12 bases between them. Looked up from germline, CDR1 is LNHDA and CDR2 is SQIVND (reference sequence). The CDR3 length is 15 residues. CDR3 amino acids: CASRAGQSSYNEQFF. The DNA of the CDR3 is TGTGCCAGTAGGGCTGGACAGAGCTCCTACAATGAGCAGTTCTTC.